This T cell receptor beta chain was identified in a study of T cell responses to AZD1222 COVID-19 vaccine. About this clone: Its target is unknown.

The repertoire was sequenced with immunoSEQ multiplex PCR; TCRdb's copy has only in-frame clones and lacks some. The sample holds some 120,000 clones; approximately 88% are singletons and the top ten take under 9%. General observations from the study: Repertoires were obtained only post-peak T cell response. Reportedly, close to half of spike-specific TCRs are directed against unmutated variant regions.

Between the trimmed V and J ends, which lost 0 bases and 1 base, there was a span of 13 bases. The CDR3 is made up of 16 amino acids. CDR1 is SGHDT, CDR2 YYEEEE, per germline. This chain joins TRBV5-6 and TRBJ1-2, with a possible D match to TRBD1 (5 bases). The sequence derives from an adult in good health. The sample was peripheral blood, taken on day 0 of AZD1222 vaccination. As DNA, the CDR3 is TGTGCCAGCAGCTTGGCCCTAGGGACGGTTAACTATGGCTACACCTTC. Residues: CASSLALGTVNYGYTF.